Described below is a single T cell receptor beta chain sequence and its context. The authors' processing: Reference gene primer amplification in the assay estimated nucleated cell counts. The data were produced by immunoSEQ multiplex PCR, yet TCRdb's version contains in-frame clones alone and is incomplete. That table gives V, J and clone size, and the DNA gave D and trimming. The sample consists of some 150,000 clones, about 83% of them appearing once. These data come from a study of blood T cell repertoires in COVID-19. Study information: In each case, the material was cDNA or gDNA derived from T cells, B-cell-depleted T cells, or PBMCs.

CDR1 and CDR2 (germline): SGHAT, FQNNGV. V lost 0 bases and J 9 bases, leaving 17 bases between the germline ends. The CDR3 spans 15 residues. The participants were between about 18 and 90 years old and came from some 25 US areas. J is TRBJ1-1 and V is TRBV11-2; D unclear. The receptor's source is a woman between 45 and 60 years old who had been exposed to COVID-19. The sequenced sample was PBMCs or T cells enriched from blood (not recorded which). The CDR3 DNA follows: TGTGCCAGCAGCTTAGAAGTGGTACGGTCCGTCAAAGCTTTCTTT. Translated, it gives CASSLEVVRSVKAFF.